This is a list of T cell receptor beta chains from one sample in a study of vaccination and CD4 T cells after COVID-19. TCRdb called the PCR reads again in MiXCR, with one record for every CDR3 protein. The sample carries roughly 9,300 distinct CDR3 sequences, less than 40% recorded once. Which antigens these TCRs recognize remains unknown. The sample was CD4+ T cells from blood, cultured in vitro. These receptors came from a human donor in good health. The CDR3 runs from the conserved cysteine through the conserved F or W. D genes are given only for firm matches. A clone size is listed for some rows: how often the clone was seen (once, few, many), or a class if it is expanded.

V gene: TRBV7-9
D gene: .
clone size: .
J gene: TRBJ1-1
CDR3 length: 15
CDR3 DNA: TGTGCCAGCAGCTCCGGCGGGACACCGAACACTGAAGCTTTCTTT
CDR3 protein: CASSSGGTPNTEAFF

V gene: TRBV14
D gene: TRBD1
clone size: once
J gene: TRBJ2-4
CDR3 length: 19
CDR3 DNA: TGTGCCAGCAGCCAAGGGACAGGGGTACCTGGGGGAGCCAAAAACATTCAGTACTTC
CDR3 protein: CASSQGTGVPGGAKNIQYF

V gene: TRBV7-6
D gene: TRBD1
clone size: .
J gene: TRBJ2-7
CDR3 length: 14
CDR3 DNA: TGTGCCAGCAGCTTAGACAGGGGCTCCTACGAGCAGTACTTC
CDR3 protein: CASSLDRGSYEQYF

V gene: TRBV9
D gene: .
clone size: few
J gene: TRBJ2-5
CDR3 length: 13
CDR3 DNA: TGTGCCAGCAGCCCCGGGACTCGAGAGACCCAGTACTTC
CDR3 protein: CASSPGTRETQYF

V gene: TRBV7-2
D gene: .
clone size: .
J gene: TRBJ2-3
CDR3 length: 13
CDR3 DNA: TGTGCCAGCAGCTTGGAGCGGACAGATACGCAGTATTTT
CDR3 protein: CASSLERTDTQYF

V gene: TRBV5-4
D gene: .
clone size: .
J gene: TRBJ2-7
CDR3 length: 14
CDR3 DNA: TGTGCCAGCAGCTTGGGGGGACTGCCCTACGAGCAGTACTTC
CDR3 protein: CASSLGGLPYEQYF

V gene: TRBV7-2
D gene: .
clone size: few
J gene: TRBJ1-1
CDR3 length: 16
CDR3 DNA: TGTGCCAGCAGCTTAGCCCCGTCCAACCTGAACACTGAAGCTTTCTTT
CDR3 protein: CASSLAPSNLNTEAFF

V gene: TRBV15
D gene: TRBD2
clone size: few
J gene: TRBJ2-7
CDR3 length: 16
CDR3 DNA: TGTGCCACCAGCATCCTAGGGGGAGCGGGGGCCTACGAGCAGTACTTC
CDR3 protein: CATSILGGAGAYEQYF

V gene: TRBV3-1
D gene: .
clone size: once
J gene: TRBJ1-2
CDR3 length: 14
CDR3 DNA: TGTGCCAGCAGCCCCTTAAAGGGGTCGACCGGCTACACCTTC
CDR3 protein: CASSPLKGSTGYTF

V gene: TRBV20-1
D gene: TRBD2
clone size: few
J gene: TRBJ2-1
CDR3 length: 15
CDR3 DNA: TGCAGTGCTAGGGGGACTAGCACAAGATACAATGAGCAGTTCTTC
CDR3 protein: CSARGTSTRYNEQFF

V gene: TRBV5-8
D gene: .
clone size: .
J gene: TRBJ1-2
CDR3 length: 14
CDR3 DNA: TGTGCCAGCAGCTTACGGACAGCTAACTATGGCTACACCTTC
CDR3 protein: CASSLRTANYGYTF

V gene: TRBV6-1
D gene: .
clone size: few
J gene: TRBJ1-3
CDR3 length: 16
CDR3 DNA: TGTGCCAGCACCAAAGCGGGCAGAGACTCTGGAAACACCATATATTTT
CDR3 protein: CASTKAGRDSGNTIYF

V gene: TRBV28
D gene: .
clone size: .
J gene: TRBJ2-3
CDR3 length: 15
CDR3 DNA: TGTGCCAGCACCCAGGGGGGGATCGCTACAGATACGCGGTATTTT
CDR3 protein: CASTQGGIATDTRYF

V gene: TRBV6-2/TRBV6-3
D gene: TRBD1
clone size: .
J gene: TRBJ2-5
CDR3 length: 19
CDR3 DNA: TGTGCCAGCAGTTACCCCACCACCTCAAGACAGGGCCCCCAAGAGACCCAGTACTTC
CDR3 protein: CASSYPTTSRQGPQETQYF

V gene: TRBV7-3
D gene: .
clone size: few
J gene: TRBJ1-6
CDR3 length: 15
CDR3 DNA: TGTGCCAGCAGCCGGGGGACAACCTATAATTCACCCCTCCACTTT
CDR3 protein: CASSRGTTYNSPLHF

V gene: TRBV7-2
D gene: .
clone size: .
J gene: TRBJ2-3
CDR3 length: 15
CDR3 DNA: TGTGCCAGCAGCTTAAGTGGGAGGAAGATAGATACGCAGTATTTT
CDR3 protein: CASSLSGRKIDTQYF

V gene: TRBV19
D gene: .
clone size: .
J gene: TRBJ2-7
CDR3 length: 13
CDR3 DNA: TGTGCCAGTAGTATTGGCGGATCCTACGAGCAGTACTTC
CDR3 protein: CASSIGGSYEQYF

V gene: TRBV20-1
D gene: .
clone size: once
J gene: TRBJ2-7
CDR3 length: 12
CDR3 DNA: TGCAGTGCTAGAGATCAGGCAGGGCTACGGTACTTC
CDR3 protein: CSARDQAGLRYF

V gene: TRBV6-2/TRBV6-3
D gene: .
clone size: .
J gene: TRBJ1-5
CDR3 length: 15
CDR3 DNA: TGTGCCAGCACCAACAGACGGGAGGGCAATCAGCCCCAGCATTTT
CDR3 protein: CASTNRREGNQPQHF

V gene: TRBV7-2
D gene: .
clone size: .
J gene: TRBJ2-5
CDR3 length: 13
CDR3 DNA: TGTGCCAGCAGCTCCGGGACCGCCGAGACCCAGTACTTC
CDR3 protein: CASSSGTAETQYF

V gene: TRBV5-4
D gene: .
clone size: .
J gene: TRBJ1-2
CDR3 length: 15
CDR3 DNA: TGTGCCAGCCGACCCTATTCTACCGGGGCCTACGGCTACACCTTC
CDR3 protein: CASRPYSTGAYGYTF

V gene: TRBV6-1
D gene: .
clone size: .
J gene: TRBJ2-7
CDR3 length: 15
CDR3 DNA: TGTGCCAGCAGTGAGGGGGCTGGGGTACTCTACGAGCAGTACTTC
CDR3 protein: CASSEGAGVLYEQYF

V gene: TRBV19
D gene: TRBD1
clone size: .
J gene: TRBJ1-2
CDR3 length: 14
CDR3 DNA: TGTGCCAGTAGTTCGGGACAGGGCAACTATGGCTACACCTTC
CDR3 protein: CASSSGQGNYGYTF

V gene: TRBV11-3
D gene: .
clone size: .
J gene: TRBJ2-2
CDR3 length: 16
CDR3 DNA: TGTGCCAGCAGCCTGGGGGGAGGGGGCCCGACCGGGGAGCTGTTTTTT
CDR3 protein: CASSLGGGGPTGELFF

V gene: TRBV20-1
D gene: .
clone size: few
J gene: TRBJ2-3
CDR3 length: 15
CDR3 DNA: TGCAGTGCTAGCGAACCGGGATCTCAAAGGAATACGCAGTATTTT
CDR3 protein: CSASEPGSQRNTQYF

V gene: TRBV20-1
D gene: .
clone size: few
J gene: TRBJ2-7
CDR3 length: 14
CDR3 DNA: TGCAGTGCTAGAGGCGGACAGAGCTCCTACGAGCAGTACTTC
CDR3 protein: CSARGGQSSYEQYF

V gene: TRBV20-1
D gene: .
clone size: .
J gene: TRBJ2-4
CDR3 length: 18
CDR3 DNA: TGCAGTGCTAGAGTCGGCGAGCTGTCAGCTATAGCCAAAAACATTCAGTACTTC
CDR3 protein: CSARVGELSAIAKNIQYF

V gene: TRBV29-1
D gene: TRBD1
clone size: .
J gene: TRBJ1-1
CDR3 length: 14
CDR3 DNA: TGCAGCGTTGCGTTACAGGGGGGGAGCACTGAAGCTTTCTTT
CDR3 protein: CSVALQGGSTEAFF

V gene: TRBV6-5
D gene: .
clone size: .
J gene: TRBJ1-1
CDR3 length: 14
CDR3 DNA: TGTGCCAGCAGTTACGTGGCCGCCGACACTGAAGCTTTCTTT
CDR3 protein: CASSYVAADTEAFF

V gene: TRBV27
D gene: TRBD2
clone size: .
J gene: TRBJ2-5
CDR3 length: 15
CDR3 DNA: TGTGCCAGCAGTACAATAGCGGGAGGGCGAGAGACCCAGTACTTC
CDR3 protein: CASSTIAGGRETQYF

V gene: TRBV9
D gene: .
clone size: .
J gene: TRBJ1-1
CDR3 length: 18
CDR3 DNA: TGTGCCAGCAGCGTAAATACACCGGGACCGCTAGTCAGAACTGAAGCTTTCTTT
CDR3 protein: CASSVNTPGPLVRTEAFF

V gene: TRBV7-2
D gene: .
clone size: .
J gene: TRBJ2-1
CDR3 length: 14
CDR3 DNA: TGTGCCAGCAGCTTAGAGGCCCGGGCTGATGAGCAGTTCTTC
CDR3 protein: CASSLEARADEQFF

V gene: TRBV27
D gene: .
clone size: medium-sized
J gene: TRBJ1-2
CDR3 length: 14
CDR3 DNA: TGTGCCAGCAGTCGGTCACAGCTTAACTATGGCTACACCTTC
CDR3 protein: CASSRSQLNYGYTF

V gene: TRBV7-3
D gene: .
clone size: few
J gene: TRBJ2-7
CDR3 length: 13
CDR3 DNA: TGTGCCAGCAGCTCGCAGGGAGGTGGCGAGCAGTACTTC
CDR3 protein: CASSSQGGGEQYF

V gene: TRBV6-1
D gene: TRBD1
clone size: .
J gene: TRBJ2-1
CDR3 length: 15
CDR3 DNA: TGTGCCAGCTTCCCCGGGACAGTAAGGAACAATGAGCAGTTCTTC
CDR3 protein: CASFPGTVRNNEQFF

V gene: TRBV20-1
D gene: .
clone size: few
J gene: TRBJ2-3
CDR3 length: 10
CDR3 DNA: TGCAGTGTTCGGGTAGATACGCAGTATTTT
CDR3 protein: CSVRVDTQYF

V gene: TRBV20-1
D gene: .
clone size: .
J gene: TRBJ2-1
CDR3 length: 14
CDR3 DNA: TGCAGTGGGGGGCTAGCGGCAATCGACAATGAGCAGTTCTTC
CDR3 protein: CSGGLAAIDNEQFF

V gene: TRBV24-1
D gene: TRBD1
clone size: few
J gene: TRBJ1-1
CDR3 length: 15
CDR3 DNA: TGTGCCACCAGTGATACCCGACAGGGGTTCACTGAAGCTTTCTTT
CDR3 protein: CATSDTRQGFTEAFF

V gene: TRBV10-3
D gene: .
clone size: few
J gene: TRBJ2-7
CDR3 length: 13
CDR3 DNA: TGTGCCATCACCGGCGGGGCGGACTACGAGCAGTACTTC
CDR3 protein: CAITGGADYEQYF

V gene: TRBV11-2
D gene: .
clone size: .
J gene: TRBJ2-1
CDR3 length: 15
CDR3 DNA: TGTGCCAGCAGCCCGGATTACAGGACCAACAATGAGCAGTTCTTC
CDR3 protein: CASSPDYRTNNEQFF

V gene: TRBV19
D gene: .
clone size: .
J gene: TRBJ1-1
CDR3 length: 15
CDR3 DNA: TGTACCAGTAGTCCCCCCGGCCTCGGCGGGACTGAAGCTTTCTTT
CDR3 protein: CTSSPPGLGGTEAFF

V gene: TRBV20-1
D gene: TRBD2
clone size: .
J gene: TRBJ2-1
CDR3 length: 15
CDR3 DNA: TGCAGTGCTAGAGTGTCACTAGCGGCCTACAATGAGCAGTTCTTC
CDR3 protein: CSARVSLAAYNEQFF

V gene: TRBV27
D gene: TRBD2
clone size: .
J gene: TRBJ2-2
CDR3 length: 16
CDR3 DNA: TGTGCCAGCAGTCTACTAGCGGGGTCGGCCACCGGGGAGCTGTTTTTT
CDR3 protein: CASSLLAGSATGELFF

V gene: TRBV20-1
D gene: .
clone size: medium-sized
J gene: TRBJ1-2
CDR3 length: 13
CDR3 DNA: TGCAGTGCGAACCCCGGGACACTTTATGGCTACACCTTC
CDR3 protein: CSANPGTLYGYTF

V gene: TRBV6-1
D gene: TRBD1
clone size: medium-sized
J gene: TRBJ1-2
CDR3 length: 13
CDR3 DNA: TGTGCCAGCATTCCGACAGGGACCTATGGCTACACCTTC
CDR3 protein: CASIPTGTYGYTF

V gene: TRBV5-4
D gene: .
clone size: .
J gene: TRBJ1-1
CDR3 length: 13
CDR3 DNA: TGTGCCAGTCACTGGACGGGGGAGGAGGGAGCTTTCTTT
CDR3 protein: CASHWTGEEGAFF

V gene: TRBV10-3
D gene: TRBD1
clone size: few
J gene: TRBJ2-5
CDR3 length: 13
CDR3 DNA: TGTGCCATCAGACAGGGGGCGCAAGAGACCCAGTACTTC
CDR3 protein: CAIRQGAQETQYF

V gene: TRBV6-2/TRBV6-3
D gene: .
clone size: few
J gene: TRBJ1-5
CDR3 length: 14
CDR3 DNA: TGTGCCACCATACAGCCTCCTAGCAATCAGCCCCAGCATTTT
CDR3 protein: CATIQPPSNQPQHF